This TCR beta chain comes out of a study of blood T cells in healthy people across ages. Notes on the study in general: Aged donors had fewer naive CD4+ cells and lower diversity than long-lived donors.

This clonotype has a handful of counts. The antigen is undetermined. A second PCR, run for about 6 to 11 cycles, used a sample-barcoded 5' primer plus a J-beta primer mix. A template-switch adaptor containing 12 random nucleotides labeled each cDNA molecule. TCRdb recomputed calls from the 5' RACE reads with MiXCR, one row per CDR3 protein. The sample contains fewer than 1,200,000 distinct CDR3 sequences, about 23% of which appear only once. Trimming took 4 bases from V and 4 from J, leaving 14 bases between them. CDR3 length: 14 amino acids. Germline V lookup: CDR1 SGDLS, CDR2 YYNGEE. The sample also formed part of further work on T cells of mothers and their children. That study reports: Donation involved a few healthy Caucasian mothers and the six children that they had.

The receptor was isolated from a girl aged 2-10 years in good health. This chain joins TRBV9 and TRBJ2-5; D possibly corresponds to TRBD2 (5 bases). Sequenced material: blood. CDR3 DNA sequence: TGTGCCAGCAGCTTCCGGGCGGGTTCAGAGACCCAGTACTTC. Protein: CASSFRAGSETQYF.